The 29 T cell receptor beta chains given below trace back to one sample, sequenced in a study of shared clonotypes between healthy human individuals. The data were produced by immunoSEQ multiplex PCR, yet TCRdb's version contains in-frame clones alone and is incomplete. The sample lists some 500,000 clones; about 96% were seen once. The material sequenced was naive CD4+ T cells sorted from blood. Subset defined: CD45RA+ positively selected. The receptors shown here come from a woman aged 25 to 39 in good health.

The J gene is TRBJ2-7, the V gene TRBV7-2; D gene ambiguous. The CDR3 has 12 residues. CDR1 is SGHTA and CDR2 is FQGNSA in the germline V gene. With 3 bases removed from V and 3 bases from J, the gap between germline ends came to 6 bases. The CDR3 DNA follows: TGTGCCAGCAGCTTTTTCCTCTACGAGCAGTACTTC. Residues: CASSFFLYEQYF.

This chain connects TRBV28 to TRBJ2-2, with no clear D. This CDR3 has 14 residues. Germline values: CDR1 MDHEN, CDR2 SYDVKM. V was trimmed by 3 bases and J by 7 bases, leaving 12 bases between them. The CDR3 coding sequence is TGTGCCAGCAGTTTGTCCGGGTTTGGCGGGGAGCTGTTTTTT. This gives the protein CASSLSGFGGELFF.

This clone has only one observation. This chain joins TRBV5-4 and TRBJ2-7, with TRBD2 as a possible D gene (5 bases). The CDR3 is 14 residues long. Germline CDR1 reads SGHNT; CDR2 reads YYREEE (reference sequence). V shed 0 bases and J shed 2 bases, with 9 bases lying between them. DNA of the CDR3: TGTGCCAGCAGCTTGGGGTCGGGGACCTACGAGCAGTACTTC. It specifies CASSLGSGTYEQYF.

The CDR3: CASSFGGQFYEQYF. Written as DNA, the CDR3 is TGCGCCAGCAGTTTCGGGGGCCAATTCTACGAGCAGTACTTC. The chain has TRBV10-1 and TRBJ2-7; TRBD1 or TRBD2 may be the D gene (6 bases each). CDR3 length: 14 residues. Germline assignment: CDR1 WNHNN and CDR2 SYGVQD (reference sequence). V lost 5 bases to trimming and J lost 3 bases, with 14 bases between them.

The chain joins TRBV2 to TRBJ1-5, with D possibly matching TRBD1 (6 bases). Germline lookup yields CDR1 SNHLY and CDR2 FYNNEI. This CDR3 spans 15 amino acids. The germline V and J ends were trimmed by 6 bases and 2 bases, with 14 bases remaining between them. The CDR3 DNA follows: TGTGCCAGCAGGGTACAGGGTTTGGGCAATCAGCCCCAGCATTTT. It codes for CASRVQGLGNQPQHF.

The chain carries TRBV7-7 and TRBJ2-3; TRBD2 agrees at 9 bases. Trimming at V came to 1 base and at J to 5 bases, leaving 4 bases not matched to a gene. This CDR3 spans 15 amino acids. The germline gives CDR1 SSHAT, CDR2 FNYEAQ (reference sequence). CDR3 nucleotide sequence: TGTGCCAGCAGCTTAGGTCTAGCGGGAATAGATACGCAGTATTTT. Protein product: CASSLGLAGIDTQYF.

The CDR3 DNA reads as TGTGCCTGGAGCCGACAGGGTGGGGTGAAGCAGTACTTC. It yields the protein CAWSRQGGVKQYF. J is TRBJ2-7 and V is TRBV30; TRBD1 matches at 7 bases. From germline, CDR1 is GTSNPN and CDR2 SVGIG (reference sequence). Losses at the gene ends were 3 bases for V and 8 bases for J; bases not matched to a gene: 10. This CDR3 has 13 residues.

The chain carries TRBV27 and TRBJ2-7; 8 positions agree with TRBD2. The CDR3 contains 15 residues. J gave up 2 bases and V 5 bases, and 8 bases lay outside the gene matches. Germline loops: CDR1 MNHEY, CDR2 SMNVEV (reference sequence). The CDR3 region has the DNA TGTGCCAGCAGTCTCCGGGACGGGAGGGCCTACGAGCAGTACTTC. The encoded protein is CASSLRDGRAYEQYF.

The chain links TRBV28 to TRBJ2-7, with 9 bases matching TRBD1. Germline CDR1 is MDHEN and CDR2 is SYDVKM. V dropped 8 bases and J dropped 2; count of bases not matched to a gene: 13. CDR3 size: 16 residues. As DNA, the CDR3 is TGTGCCAGCGGCGACTTCGGGACAGGGAAAACCTACGAGCAGTACTTC. Translation gives CASGDFGTGKTYEQYF.

The V and J genes are TRBV4-2 and TRBJ2-5; no clear D. The CDR3 spans 14 residues. Germline V lookup: CDR1 LGHNA, CDR2 YNFKEQ. Trimming removed 1 base at V and 5 bases at J, with 11 bases between. The CDR3 nucleotides read TGTGCCAGCAGCCAAGCCCTAATGGGGGAGACCCAGTACTTC. This codes for CASSQALMGETQYF.

This clone was counted a single time. The chain recombines TRBV19 with TRBJ1-4; TRBD1 might be the D (6 bases). The CDR3 spans 15 residues. Germline lookup yields CDR1 LNHDA and CDR2 SQIVND (reference sequence). V lost 5 bases and J 7 bases, leaving 17 bases between the germline ends. The DNA for the CDR3 is TGTGCCAGTAGTCAGGGTCTCCGGGGGGCTGAAAAACTGTTTTTT. Translated, it gives CASSQGLRGAEKLFF.

On this clone itself: No DNA is shown, since the ends of the CDR3 on it are uncertain; the CDR3 is the one TCRdb lists. V is TRBV21-1 and J is TRBJ2-2. TRBV21-1 constitutes a pseudogene. The CDR3 is made up of 17 amino acids, end residues included. The CDR3 here is CASSKGVGWGNTGELFF.

The chain is built from TRBV27 and TRBJ2-1; TRBD2 agrees at 8 bases. This CDR3 spans 16 amino acids. Germline V lookup: CDR1 MNHEY, CDR2 SMNVEV (reference sequence). The ends lost 8 bases at V and 6 bases at J; junction bases unmatched: 15. The CDR3: CASSPGPAGVGNEQFF. The CDR3 bases are TGTGCCAGCTCCCCGGGCCCAGCGGGAGTAGGCAATGAGCAGTTCTTC.

The V call is TRBV2, the J call TRBJ2-1; 7 bases map to TRBD2. CDR1 is SNHLY, CDR2 FYNNEI, per germline. With 6 bases clipped from V and 9 bases from J, the junction kept 5 bases outside the gene matches. The CDR3 is made up of 12 amino acids. The CDR3 protein is CASRGLAAEQFF. The CDR3, as DNA: TGTGCCAGCAGGGGGCTAGCGGCTGAGCAGTTCTTC.

This clone was picked up one time. Distinct nucleotide sequences in the sample also encode this CDR3. The chain employs TRBV2 and TRBJ2-2; D might be TRBD1 (5 bases). V was trimmed by 2 bases and J by 5 bases, leaving 6 bases between them. The CDR3 has 13 residues. The V gene's germline CDR1 is SNHLY and CDR2 FYNNEI. Here the CDR3 reads CASSEQGTGELFF. CDR3 DNA: TGTGCCAGCAGTGAACAGGGAACCGGGGAGCTGTTTTTT.

V usage is TRBV29-1 and J usage is TRBJ2-7; 8 positions match TRBD2. The CDR3 is 12 amino acids. The V gene's germline CDR1 is SQVTM and CDR2 ANQGSEA. The ends lost 6 bases at V and 2 bases at J; junction bases unmatched: 3. CDR3 sequence reads: CSVPGGAYEQYF. CDR3 coding DNA: TGCAGCGTCCCCGGGGGGGCCTACGAGCAGTACTTC.

Written as DNA, the CDR3 is TGTGCCAGCAGCACCAGTAGGCGCACTGAAGCTTTCTTT. The encoded protein is CASSTSRRTEAFF. The chain employs TRBV7-6 and TRBJ1-1, with D unresolved. The CDR3 spans 13 residues. Trimming took 5 bases from V and 4 from J, leaving 11 bases between them. CDR1 is SGHVS and CDR2 is FNYEAQ in the germline V gene. Complete variable domain (other parts from reference TRBV7-6 and TRBJ1-1): GAGVSQSPRYKVTKRGQDVALRCDPISGHVSLYWYRQALGQGPEFLTYFNYEAQQDKSGLPNDRFSAERPEGSISTLTIQRTEQRDSAMYRCASSTSRRTEAFFGQGTRLTVV.

The chain couples TRBV28 to TRBJ2-1; TRBD2 aligns across 12 bases. Germline V gene data show CDR1 as MDHEN and CDR2 as SYDVKM. V lost 1 base, J lost 8 bases, and 6 bases stayed unmatched. This CDR3 has 16 residues. In nucleotides, the CDR3 is TGTGCCAGCAGTTTATCCCTAGCGGGAGGGCCCCATGAGCAGTTCTTC. It is translated as CASSLSLAGGPHEQFF.

The genes are TRBV18 and TRBJ1-2; no definite D call. Trimming removed 6 bases from V and 2 bases from J, with 13 bases in between. This CDR3 has 14 amino acids. The V gene's germline CDR1 is KGHSH and CDR2 LQKENI. The CDR3 DNA sequence: TGTGCCAGCTCCCCCGGTGGCCCCAACTATGGCTACACCTTC. This gives the protein CASSPGGPNYGYTF.

The chain employs TRBV18 and TRBJ2-5; D possibly corresponds to TRBD2 (5 bases). The ends were cut back, 6 bases at V and 6 bases at J, with 14 bases in the middle. Germline values: CDR1 KGHSH, CDR2 LQKENI. CDR3 size: 13 residues. The DNA of the CDR3 is TGTGCCAGCTCCCGGGGTTACCCACAGACCCAGTACTTC. Translating gives CASSRGYPQTQYF.

The rearrangement links TRBV10-3 to TRBJ2-7; TRBD1 matches at 8 bases. This CDR3 has 15 amino acids. Germline V lookup: CDR1 ENHRY, CDR2 SYGVKD. J gave up 3 bases and V 2 bases, and 6 bases lay outside the gene matches. CDR3 DNA sequence: TGTGCCATCAGTGAGAATGACAGGGGCGGCTACGAGCAGTACTTC. Protein sequence: CAISENDRGGYEQYF.

The V gene is TRBV7-1, the J gene TRBJ1-5; D is unclear. TRBV7-1 is an ORF; its function is uncertain. Trimming cost V 4 bases and J 11 bases, with 21 bases left between them. The CDR3 contains 15 residues. The CDR3 nucleotides are TGTGCCAGCAGCTTAGTAGGTTTCGCCAAACCGTCCCAGCATTTT. Its translation: CASSLVGFAKPSQHF.

The CDR3 is CASSSQTGFLNSPLHF. In nucleotides, the CDR3 is TGTGCCAGTAGTTCCCAAACGGGGTTCCTGAATTCACCCCTCCACTTT. The chain combines TRBV19 with TRBJ1-6; no firm D call. The CDR3 consists of 16 residues. CDR1 LNHDA and CDR2 SQIVND come from the germline V gene (reference sequence). Trimming left V 5 bases short and J 7 bases short, with 18 bases between.

The rearrangement uses TRBV4-1 and TRBJ2-1; 13 bases are a match to TRBD2. The V gene end was trimmed by 4 bases and the J gene end by 7 bases; junction bases not matched to a gene: 4. Germline lookup yields CDR1 MGHRA and CDR2 YSYEKL. The CDR3 runs 15 residues. The chain's CDR3 is CASSRTSGSKNEQFF. DNA of the CDR3: TGCGCCAGCAGCCGGACTAGCGGGAGTAAGAATGAGCAGTTCTTC.

The chain is built from TRBV15 and TRBJ2-7; 8 bases fit TRBD1. Germline assignment: CDR1 LNHNV and CDR2 YYDKDF (reference sequence). V trimming: 2 bases; J trimming: 6 bases; junction bases outside the gene matches: 6. CDR3 size: 14 residues. The CDR3: CATSRQGARGEQYF. The CDR3 DNA sequence: TGTGCCACCAGCAGACAGGGGGCTCGAGGCGAGCAGTACTTC.

The chain couples TRBV6-5 to TRBJ1-4; TRBD1 might be the D (6 bases). Germline CDR1 and CDR2: MNHEY and SVGAGI. The CDR3 is made up of 14 amino acids. V lost 5 bases to trimming and J lost 6 bases, with 13 bases between them. CDR3 loop: CASSGGRGYEKLFF. The CDR3, as DNA: TGTGCCAGCAGTGGGGGGCGAGGCTATGAAAAACTGTTTTTT.

This rearrangement joins TRBV19 to TRBJ2-6, with D maybe TRBD1 (5 bases). The CDR3 is made up of 14 amino acids. V lost 10 bases and J lost 2, with 12 bases in between. Per the germline V gene, CDR1 is LNHDA and CDR2 is SQIVND (reference sequence). The CDR3 region is CATQTVTGANVLTF. Here the CDR3 DNA reads TGTGCCACCCAGACAGTTACTGGGGCCAACGTCCTGACTTTC.

This clone showed up just once. The rearrangement uses TRBV4-1 and TRBJ2-7; 13 nucleotides align to TRBD2. The CDR3 sequence is 15 residues long. V lost 4 bases and J lost 9; bases outside the gene matches: 9. Germline V gene data show CDR1 as MGHRA and CDR2 as YSYEKL. DNA for the CDR3: TGCGCCAGCAGCCCTATGGGACTAGCGGGGCTGGGGCAGTACTTC. Encoded protein: CASSPMGLAGLGQYF.

The rearrangement links TRBV5-4 to TRBJ1-2, with a possible D match to TRBD1 (6 bases). The CDR3 is 14 amino acids. V lost 0 bases, J lost 4 bases, and 10 bases lay in between. The V gene's germline CDR1 is SGHNT and CDR2 YYREEE (reference sequence). CDR3 loop: CASSLVQGPYGYTF. The CDR3 nucleotides read TGTGCCAGCAGCTTGGTTCAGGGGCCCTATGGCTACACCTTC. Looking up the rest from reference TRBV5-4 and TRBJ1-2 gives the full variable domain: ETGVTQSPTHLIKTRGQQVTLRCSSQSGHNTVSWYQQALGQGPQFIFQYYREEENGRGNFPPRFSGLQFPNYSSELNVNALELDDSALYLCASSLVQGPYGYTFGSGTRLTVV.